These T cell receptor beta chains were read from a single sample in a study of OX40 agonist ivuxolimab in advanced cancers. Profiling relied on immunoSEQ multiplex PCR, and the TCRdb table lists in-frame clones only, not all of them. The table includes some 90,000 clones, over 75% detected once. The source was CD4+ or CD8+ T cells sorted from blood, collected in a trial of the OX40 agonist ivuxolimab. These receptors all come from an adult with an advanced solid tumor such as melanoma, head and neck, liver or kidney cancer. Both conserved end residues are part of each CDR3. D genes are given only for firm matches. Some rows have no size entry. The others give once, few or many, or a class for an expanded clone.

cdr3_nt	cdr3_aa	clone_size	v_call	j_call	d_call	cdr3_length
TGTGCCAGCAGTTACTCGAGGGGGGTGGCTTTCTTT	CASSYSRGVAFF	once	TRBV6-5	TRBJ1-1	NA	12
TGTGCCACCAGCAGAGAAGGGACAGGGAGGAAGCAGTACTTC	CATSREGTGRKQYF	NA	TRBV15	TRBJ2-7	TRBD1	14
TGTGCCAGCAGCTCACGGGGACAGGGGACCGGGGAGCTGTTTTTT	CASSSRGQGTGELFF	once	TRBV21-1	TRBJ2-2	NA	15
TGTGCCAGCACCTACTCTGGGGCCAACGTCCTGACTTTC	CASTYSGANVLTF	NA	TRBV27	TRBJ2-6	NA	13
TGTGCCAGCAGTCAGGCGGACACTGAAGCTTTCTTT	CASSQADTEAFF	NA	TRBV6-6	TRBJ1-1	NA	12
TGTGCCAGCAGGGGCTCTGCGGGGGGGACCCAGTACTTC	CASRGSAGGTQYF	NA	TRBV27	TRBJ2-5	TRBD2	13
TGCGCCAGCAGCCAAATGGCTAACGCCAACGAGCAGTACTTC	CASSQMANANEQYF	once	TRBV4-1	TRBJ2-7	NA	14
TGCGCCAGCAGTGAGTCGCTAGCGGGAGGAGAGACCCAGTACTTC	CASSESLAGGETQYF	NA	TRBV10-1	TRBJ2-5	TRBD2	15
TGTGCCAGCAGCCTGCCGTACACAGATACGCAGTATTTT	CASSLPYTDTQYF	NA	TRBV7-2	TRBJ2-3	NA	13
TGTGCCAGCAGCTTAGAGGACAGGGGGAGGGATGAGCAGTTCTTC	CASSLEDRGRDEQFF	NA	TRBV11-3	TRBJ2-1	TRBD1	15
TGTGCCAGCACCATAGGGGGGACTGGAAACACCATATATTTT	CASTIGGTGNTIYF	NA	TRBV28	TRBJ1-3	NA	14
TGTGCCAGCAGCCGGACTGGAGGGGATCAGCCCCAGCATTTT	CASSRTGGDQPQHF	NA	TRBV6-1	TRBJ1-5	NA	14
TGTGCCAGCAGGAAGGACAGTTATGGCTACACCTTC	CASRKDSYGYTF	NA	TRBV2	TRBJ1-2	NA	12
TGTGCCAGCAGTCAAGTAGCGGGAGTAAGCACAGATACGCAGTATTTT	CASSQVAGVSTDTQYF	few	TRBV2	TRBJ2-3	TRBD2	16
TGCGCCAGCAGCCAAGTGGGCAGTCGGGCTTTCTTT	CASSQVGSRAFF	NA	TRBV4-3	TRBJ1-1	NA	12
TGTGCCAGCAGCTCCGGGACACCCGCCTACGAGCAGTACTTC	CASSSGTPAYEQYF	NA	TRBV7-3	TRBJ2-7	NA	14
TGTGCCAGCAGACTTACTAGCGGGAGTTTTAATGAGCAGTTCTTC	CASRLTSGSFNEQFF	NA	TRBV6-5	TRBJ2-1	TRBD2	15
TGCGCCAGCAGACGTACTAGCGGGAGACGCAATGAGCAGTTCTTC	CASRRTSGRRNEQFF	NA	TRBV4-1	TRBJ2-1	TRBD2	15
TGCGCCAGCAGCTTGGGGACTAGCGGGGGCACAGATACGCAGTATTTT	CASSLGTSGGTDTQYF	NA	TRBV5-1	TRBJ2-3	TRBD2	16
TGTGCCAGTAGCCTAGCGGGAGTTGTGTACGAGCAGTACTTC	CASSLAGVVYEQYF	NA	TRBV19	TRBJ2-7	TRBD2	14
TGTGCCAGCAGCTTAGGGCTCGGGAGGGCCGGGGGACACACAGATACGCAGTATTTT	CASSLGLGRAGGHTDTQYF	NA	TRBV7-3	TRBJ2-3	TRBD2	19
TGTGCCAGCAGTGAGACAGGGGGATATGGCTACACCTTC	CASSETGGYGYTF	NA	TRBV6-1	TRBJ1-2	TRBD1	13
TGTGCCAGCAGCGACATCTTACAGAACACTGAAGCTTTCTTT	CASSDILQNTEAFF	NA	TRBV11-3	TRBJ1-1	NA	14
TGTGCCAGCAGTGTCTATTCGGTCCTCGATACGCAGTATTTT	CASSVYSVLDTQYF	NA	TRBV27	TRBJ2-3	NA	14
TGTGCCAGTAGAATTGCGGGGGTTGGCTACACCTTC	CASRIAGVGYTF	NA	TRBV19	TRBJ1-2	NA	12
TGTGCCATCAGTGCCTTGAATGAGCAGTTCTTC	CAISALNEQFF	NA	TRBV10-3	TRBJ2-1	NA	11
TGTGCCAGTAGTATTAGGACTAGCGGGAGCAGTGAGCAGTTCTTC	CASSIRTSGSSEQFF	NA	TRBV19	TRBJ2-1	TRBD2	15
TGTGCCAGCAGCTTGCTGGGACAGGAGCATTTT	CASSLLGQEHF	NA	TRBV5-8	TRBJ1-5	TRBD1	11
TGTGCCAGCAGTTCGGGGGACGCCAGACCCTCGTATTTT	CASSSGDARPSYF	NA	TRBV27	TRBJ2-3	NA	13
TGTGCCAGTAGTATGATCGACAGACACAGTGAAGCTTTCTTT	CASSMIDRHSEAFF	NA	TRBV19	TRBJ1-1	NA	14
TGCAGCGTCGGGGACGGTTACAATGAGCAGTTCTTC	CSVGDGYNEQFF	NA	TRBV29-1	TRBJ2-1	NA	12
TGTGCCAGCAGTTCGGGACAGGGGGCCGCCCAGCCCCAGCATTTT	CASSSGQGAAQPQHF	once	TRBV6-5	TRBJ1-5	TRBD1	15